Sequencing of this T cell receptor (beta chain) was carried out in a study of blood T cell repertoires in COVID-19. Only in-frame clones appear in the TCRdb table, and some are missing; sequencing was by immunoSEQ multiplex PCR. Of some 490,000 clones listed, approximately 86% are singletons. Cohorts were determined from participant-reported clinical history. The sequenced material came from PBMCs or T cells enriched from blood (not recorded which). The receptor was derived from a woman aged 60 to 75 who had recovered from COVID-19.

This CDR3 is CASSQASTDTQYF. CDR3 coding DNA: TGTGCCAGCAGTCAGGCCAGCACAGATACGCAGTATTTT. This rearrangement joins TRBV12-3 or TRBV12-4 to TRBJ2-3, with unresolved D. V was cut by 5 bases and J by 0 bases, with 6 bases left in between. The CDR3 consists of 13 residues.